This is a list of T cell receptor beta chains from one sample in a study of monozygotic twins with inflammatory bowel disease. TCRdb reworked the 5' RACE reads into one entry per CDR3 protein, no DNA. This repertoire comprises approximately 400,000 distinct CDR3 sequences; its ten largest clones make up 2% to 3%. The sequenced sample consisted of blood. Every receptor here comes from a human donor with ulcerative colitis or Crohn's disease, or a healthy co-twin of an affected twin (not recorded which). CDR3s include the opening cysteine and the closing phenylalanine or tryptophan.

J gene	V gene	CDR3 protein
TRBJ1-1	TRBV19	CASCATGAKAFF
TRBJ1-2	TRBV12-3/TRBV12-4	CASSSRSGGYTF
TRBJ2-1	TRBV14	CASSQLRGGQGANEQFF
TRBJ2-1	TRBV7-2	CASSFTSYNEQFF
TRBJ1-1	TRBV20-1	CSARRGPGTEAFF
TRBJ2-3	TRBV7-8	CASSADREWKTDTQYF
TRBJ1-2	TRBV12-3/TRBV12-4	CASRPQGLYGYTF
TRBJ2-2	TRBV5-1	CASRTRDTGELFF
TRBJ1-4	TRBV20-1	CSARDPGQGVGKLFF
TRBJ1-1	TRBV5-1	CASRLGTGGGTEAFF
TRBJ2-1	TRBV18	CASTQGGGLDGEQFF
TRBJ1-1	TRBV5-1	CASSSDGVSEAFF
TRBJ2-7	TRBV20-1	CSEGSPYEQYF
TRBJ2-5	TRBV7-2	CASRRLAGLETQYF
TRBJ1-1	TRBV7-9	CASSLAHGNTEAFF
TRBJ1-4	TRBV11-1	CASSLPEDRGRSYSEKLFF
TRBJ2-5	TRBV12-3/TRBV12-4	CASSRGLVGETQYF
TRBJ1-3	TRBV16	CASSPPYTEGTIYF
TRBJ2-2	TRBV7-2	CASSLEVGELFF
TRBJ2-1	TRBV18	CASSPPGQANNEQFF
TRBJ2-4	TRBV20-1	CSAKTGFRNIQYF
TRBJ2-1	TRBV5-6	CASSYRILAGRRIRNEQFF
TRBJ2-7	TRBV28	CATLQGRPYEQYF
TRBJ2-3	TRBV5-1	CASSLRAGGPDTQYF
TRBJ2-1	TRBV5-1	CASRKREDSEQFF
TRBJ2-3	TRBV6-1	CASSESLGSDTQYF
TRBJ1-5	TRBV7-8	CASSPQYSNQPQHF
TRBJ2-4	TRBV20-1	CSARDSGGPLGIQYF
TRBJ2-5	TRBV3-1	CASSPNRASQETQYF
TRBJ2-1	TRBV6-4	CASSDLRGPYNEQFF
TRBJ1-2	TRBV7-8	CASSFTSRDRGGYGYTF
TRBJ1-4	TRBV12-3/TRBV12-4	CASRIQGVAEKLFF
TRBJ1-6	TRBV5-5	CASSTTPTSSYNSPLHF
TRBJ2-1	TRBV19	CASTLDTYNEQFF
TRBJ2-1	TRBV20-1	CSARDHRGYNEQFF
TRBJ1-2	TRBV7-2	CASSLLGTEGYTF
TRBJ1-2	TRBV7-2	CASSLRQANYGYTF
TRBJ2-5	TRBV20-1	CSAALGGGAGTQYF
TRBJ1-6	TRBV12-3/TRBV12-4	CASSDASGPRRSPLHF
TRBJ2-5	TRBV7-2	CASSREVDRRWETQYF
TRBJ2-1	TRBV20-1	CSAKEGHEQFF
TRBJ1-1	TRBV18	CASSPPGGGETEAFF
TRBJ1-4	TRBV4-3	CASSKLGKDKLFF
TRBJ2-1	TRBV9	CASSGPPGLPNEQFF
TRBJ2-3	TRBV4-1	CASSQDGAGGRTDTQYF
TRBJ1-4	TRBV11-1	CASSLVGDRVTANEKLFF
TRBJ1-1	TRBV29-1	CSVGGGQSEAFF
TRBJ2-3	TRBV29-1	CSGGPRDTQYF
TRBJ2-7	TRBV18	CASSPWAGVRYEQYF
TRBJ1-2	TRBV23-1	CASSHRDRGYGYTF
TRBJ1-1	TRBV27	CASSLGKGSTPPEAFF
TRBJ1-1	TRBV30	CAWSVGTEAFF
TRBJ1-1	TRBV6-5	CASSLTGKSEAFF
TRBJ1-5	TRBV12-3/TRBV12-4	CASSPIQGSGQPQHF
TRBJ2-4	TRBV6-5	CASSYSNSGENIQYF
TRBJ1-2	TRBV2	CAGSKRDYGYTF
TRBJ1-1	TRBV5-1	CASSLAMGQGSTEAFF